The 26 T cell receptor beta chains below come from one sample, sequenced in a study of T-cell reconstitution after alpha-beta-depleted transplantation in children. Preparing the TCRbeta library involved the use of unique molecular identifiers. TCRdb re-called the PCR reads through MiXCR, storing one row per CDR3 protein. This sample has under 250,000 distinct CDR3 sequences, with approximately 15% found just once. This sample comprised PBMCs, mostly from graft donor cells, obtained 360 days after TCRalphabeta/CD19-depleted stem cell transplant. The origin of the receptors is a male patient aged 2-15 years who had a stem cell transplant for acute lymphoblastic leukemia, so the T cells may come from the graft donor.

This chain joins TRBV19 and TRBJ1-5; D is undetermined. The CDR3 is 12 residues long. V was shortened by 8 bases and J by 7 bases, with 12 bases between the two germline ends. Looked up from germline, CDR1 is LNHDA and CDR2 is SQIVND (reference sequence). The CDR3 loop is CASGILGQPQHF. The CDR3 DNA sequence: TGTGCCAGTGGGATTTTGGGGCAGCCCCAGCATTTT.

This clonotype was recorded a few times. V usage is TRBV7-8 and J usage is TRBJ1-3; 7 bases are a match to TRBD1. The CDR3 runs 15 residues. CDR1 and CDR2 from the germline V gene are SGHVS and FQNEAQ. Unmatched junction bases numbered 7, after V lost 6 bases and J lost 2 bases. This chain's CDR3 is CASRSGQAPGNTIYF. CDR3 coding DNA: TGTGCCAGCAGATCAGGACAGGCTCCTGGAAACACCATATATTTT.

This clonotype was seen a few times. This chain connects TRBV5-6 to TRBJ2-1, with 8 bases aligning to TRBD2. The length of the CDR3 is 12 residues. Germline V CDR1 and CDR2: SGHDT, YYEEEE. The junction had 1 base not matched to a gene; V was cut back by 2 bases and J by 9 bases. The CDR3: CASSFSGAEQFF. CDR3 DNA sequence: TGTGCCAGCAGCTTTAGCGGGGCTGAGCAGTTCTTC. The entire variable domain, with the rest obtained from reference TRBV5-6 and TRBJ2-1, is as follows: DAGVTQSPTHLIKTRGQQVTLRCSPKSGHDTVSWYQQALGQGPQFIFQYYEEEERQRGNFPDRFSGHQFPNYSSELNVNALLLGDSALYLCASSFSGAEQFFGPGTRLTVL.

The V and J genes are TRBV20-1 and TRBJ2-2; 9 nucleotides agree with TRBD2. Per germline, CDR1 DFQATT and CDR2 SNEGSKA (reference sequence). This CDR3 comprises 14 residues. V shed 5 bases, J shed 5 bases, and the junction held 6 bases outside the gene matches. CDR3 DNA: TGCAGTGCTCGTAGCGGGAGACTAACCGGGGAGCTGTTTTTT. Residues: CSARSGRLTGELFF.

In the case of this clonotype: One end of the junction does not line up with germline, which may come from a read error. The V call is TRBV9, the J call TRBJ2-1; no definite D call. This CDR3 has 15 residues. From germline, CDR1 is SGDLS and CDR2 YYNGEE. CDR3 bases: TGTGCCAGCAGCGTAGCGCAGGACCCCTACAGTGAGCAGTTCTTC. Translated, it gives CASSVAQDPYSEQFF.

This chain uses TRBV10-1 with TRBJ2-3; D possibly corresponds to TRBD1 (6 bases). Germline V gives CDR1 WNHNN, CDR2 SYGVQD (reference sequence). The CDR3 is 17 amino acids. V was trimmed by 5 bases and J by 2 bases, leaving 20 bases between them. CDR3 DNA sequence: TGCGCCAGCAGTTATACCGGGACACCGGGTGACACAGATACGCAGTATTTT. As protein: CASSYTGTPGDTDTQYF.

The chain is built from TRBV12-3 or TRBV12-4 and TRBJ2-1; D not certain. The CDR3 totals 12 residues. Trimming took off 3 bases at V and 7 bases at J, with 7 bases between the two ends. The CDR3 loop reads CASSFFRNEQFF. CDR3 in DNA: TGTGCCAGCAGTTTTTTTCGAAATGAGCAGTTCTTC.

This clonotype came up a few times. The chain is built from TRBV20-1 and TRBJ2-5; 10 bases fit TRBD2. Germline trimming cut 3 bases from V and 4 bases from J; bases unmatched to any gene: 8. The CDR3 extends over 15 amino acids. The germline gives CDR1 DFQATT, CDR2 SNEGSKA (reference sequence). DNA for the CDR3: TGCAGTGCTAGTTTGTCTAGCGGGGGAAGAGAGACCCAGTACTTC. Residues: CSASLSSGGRETQYF.

This clonotype occurred a few times. The chain recombines TRBV27 with TRBJ1-1; no clear D gene. The CDR3 covers 14 residues. Trimming removed 0 bases at V and 1 base at J, with 6 bases between. Germline V CDR1 and CDR2: MNHEY, SMNVEV (reference sequence). CDR3 DNA: TGTGCCAGCAGTTTATCGCCTGGGAACACTGAAGCTTTCTTT. It codes for CASSLSPGNTEAFF.

There are a few counts of this clonotype. The chain links TRBV18 to TRBJ2-1; D tentatively reads TRBD1 or TRBD2 (5 bases each). Trimming took off 5 bases at V and 8 bases at J, with 16 bases between the two ends. CDR1 is KGHSH and CDR2 is LQKENI in the germline V gene. The CDR3 runs to 14 residues. The CDR3 spells CASSASLGVDEQFF. In DNA, the CDR3 is TGTGCCAGCTCAGCTTCCTTGGGGGTCGATGAGCAGTTCTTC. Based on the CDR3 plus reference TRBV18 and TRBJ2-1, the full variable domain is NAGVMQNPRHLVRRRGQEARLRCSPMKGHSHVYWYRQLPEEGLKFMVYLQKENIIDESGMPKERFSAEFPKEGPSILRIQQVVRGDSAAYFCASSASLGVDEQFFGPGTRLTVL.

This chain connects TRBV4-3 to TRBJ1-6, with D maybe TRBD1 (5 bases). V was trimmed by 0 bases and J by 6 bases, leaving 9 bases between them. Germline CDR1 is LGHNA and CDR2 is YSLEER. This CDR3 has 15 residues. CDR3 sequence reads: CASSQDRQGNSPLHF. The CDR3 nucleotides read TGCGCCAGCAGCCAAGATAGGCAGGGTAATTCACCCCTCCACTTT.

This clonotype appeared a few times. Here the CDR3 reads CASSQEADSNQPQHF. DNA of the CDR3: TGTGCCAGCAGCCAAGAGGCAGATAGCAATCAGCCCCAGCATTTT. The rearrangement links TRBV14 to TRBJ1-5, with D unresolved. V was shortened by 0 bases and J by 0 bases, with 6 bases between the two germline ends. The CDR3 covers 15 residues. In germline, CDR1 is SGHDN, CDR2 FVKESK.

In this sample, this clonotype turned up a few times. It may be a read error: a sequence one base away is much more abundant. The chain is built from TRBV12-3 or TRBV12-4 and TRBJ1-2; 7 nucleotides agree with TRBD1. J lost 8 bases, V lost 4 bases, and 1 base had no gene match. The CDR3 runs to 11 residues. The CDR3 loop is CASSYRGGYTF. The CDR3 DNA follows: TGTGCCAGCAGTTACAGGGGAGGCTACACCTTC.

This sequence joins TRBV6-2 or TRBV6-3 and TRBJ2-4; no clear D. Trimming took off 7 bases at V and 7 bases at J, with 23 bases between the two ends. CDR3 size: 16 residues. In germline, CDR1 is MNHEY, CDR2 SVGEGT. For the CDR3, the DNA is TGTGCCAGCACTAACGGGCAATTCGCCCCCGTGAACATTCAGTACTTC. As protein: CASTNGQFAPVNIQYF.

This clonotype appeared a few times. The rearrangement joins TRBV12-3 or TRBV12-4 to TRBJ2-3; the D is unclear. V dropped 7 bases and J dropped 2 bases, with 13 bases sitting between them. CDR3 length: 14 amino acids. The DNA for the CDR3 is TGTGCCAGCACGTCGAACGGACCCACAGATACGCAGTATTTT. Protein sequence: CASTSNGPTDTQYF.

This clonotype was seen a single time. The conserved phenylalanine or tryptophan is not found at the CDR3 terminus, so this likely reflects a read error. The chain employs TRBV7-9 and TRBJ1-6; possible D gene TRBD1, 5 bases. The CDR3 loop spans 17 amino acids. Germline loops: CDR1 SEHNR, CDR2 FQNEAQ (reference sequence). V gave up 5 bases and J gave up 0 bases, with 14 bases separating them. CDR3 region: CASSERQISSYNSPLHY. CDR3 sequence (DNA): TGTGCCAGCAGCGAGCGACAGATCAGCTCCTATAATTCACCCCTCCACTAT.

This chain connects TRBV5-1 to TRBJ1-4; tentative D call: TRBD1 (5 bases). Trimming left V 1 base short and J 16 bases short, with 20 bases between. The CDR3 length is 14 residues. The germline CDR1 and CDR2 sequences are SGHRS and YFSETQ. The DNA for the CDR3 is TGCGCCAGCAGCTTGTCGGGGACCGGGACGGCTTCGTTTTTT. The encoded protein is CASSLSGTGTASFF.

Only a few counts were recorded for this clonotype. This chain joins TRBV12-5 and TRBJ1-1; a weak D match, TRBD1 (5 bases). This CDR3 is 17 amino acids long. CDR1 is LGHNT, CDR2 FRNRAP, per germline. V lost 3 bases to trimming and J lost 0 bases, with 17 bases between them. The CDR3 loop is CASGFTPPTVMNTEAFF. The CDR3 DNA reads TGTGCTAGTGGTTTCACGCCCCCGACAGTGATGAACACTGAAGCTTTCTTT.

This clonotype has a handful of counts. The chain employs TRBV4-1 and TRBJ2-7, with a possible D match to TRBD1 (5 bases). Germline V gives CDR1 MGHRA, CDR2 YSYEKL. The CDR3 sequence is 14 residues long. Trimming pared 3 bases from V and 0 bases from J, leaving 9 bases between. The CDR3 bases are TGCGCCAGCAGCCAGCCGACAGTCTCCTACGAGCAGTACTTC. Translating it yields CASSQPTVSYEQYF.

This chain joins TRBV3-1 and TRBJ2-3, with a weak D call TRBD2 (6 bases). Trimming removed 0 bases at V and 4 bases at J, with 11 bases between. Germline lookup yields CDR1 LGHDT and CDR2 YNNKEL (reference sequence). CDR3 size: 15 residues. The CDR3 nucleotides read TGTGCCAGCAGCCAAGATTCGGGACTCCCAGATACGCAGTATTTT. This gives the protein CASSQDSGLPDTQYF.

There are a few counts of this clonotype. The V and J genes are TRBV6-5 and TRBJ2-3; TRBD2 aligns across 7 bases. V trimming: 4 bases; J trimming: 3 bases; junction bases outside the gene matches: 7. The CDR3 extends over 15 amino acids. Germline CDR1 reads MNHEY; CDR2 reads SVGAGI. CDR3 sequence reads: CASSSPGGRTDTQYF. The CDR3 nucleotides read TGTGCCAGCAGTTCCCCGGGAGGCCGGACAGATACGCAGTATTTT.

This clonotype appeared many times. V is TRBV28 and J is TRBJ2-7, with unresolved D. The length of the CDR3 is 10 residues. Germline loops: CDR1 MDHEN, CDR2 SYDVKM. V was trimmed by 4 bases and J by 9 bases, leaving 7 bases between them. Here the CDR3 DNA reads TGTGCCAGCAGTTCCCAAAGGCAGTACTTC. Residues: CASSSQRQYF.

This clonotype was observed a few times. The chain uses TRBV12-3 or TRBV12-4 and TRBJ2-3; 8 nucleotides align to TRBD1. CDR3 length equals 17 residues. CDR3 DNA sequence: TGTGCTATCAAGGGAGACAGGGGCGTTTTTAGCACAGATACGCAGTATTTT. Its protein is CAIKGDRGVFSTDTQYF.

This chain connects TRBV10-3 to TRBJ2-5; TRBD1 aligns across 9 bases. The J segment lost 5 bases and the V segment lost 8 bases, leaving 3 bases of the junction unmatched. Germline V gene data show CDR1 as ENHRY and CDR2 as SYGVKD. This CDR3 region has 12 residues. This chain's CDR3 is CAIGTGRETQYF. The CDR3 region has the DNA TGTGCCATCGGGACAGGGCGGGAGACCCAGTACTTC.

V usage is TRBV7-2 and J usage is TRBJ2-3, with D possibly TRBD2 on 6 matching bases. V shed 2 bases and J shed 2 bases, with 11 bases lying between them. The germline V gene has CDR1 SGHTA and CDR2 FQGNSA. This CDR3 has 15 amino acids. CDR3 in amino acids: CASSLIRGTTDTQYF. DNA of the CDR3: TGTGCCAGCAGCTTAATACGGGGGACCACAGATACGCAGTATTTT.

In this sample, this clonotype turned up a few times. The rearrangement links TRBV5-1 to TRBJ2-7, with D unclear. The CDR3 runs 14 residues. With 4 bases removed from V and 5 bases from J, the gap between germline ends came to 16 bases. In germline, CDR1 is SGHRS, CDR2 YFSETQ. CDR3 loop: CASSQGTKLDEQYF. In DNA, the CDR3 is TGCGCCAGCAGCCAAGGTACTAAACTGGACGAGCAGTACTTC. Full variable domain (rest looked up from reference TRBV5-1 and TRBJ2-7): KAGVTQTPRYLIKTRGQQVTLSCSPISGHRSVSWYQQTPGQGLQFLFEYFSETQRNKGNFPGRFSGRQFSNSRSEMNVSTLELGDSALYLCASSQGTKLDEQYFGPGTRLTVT.